Listed below are T cell receptor beta chains from one sample, sequenced in a study of CD8 T cells in ankylosing spondylitis. One entry per CDR3 protein, called by TCRdb with MiXCR from the 5' RACE reads. The repertoire includes just under 550,000 distinct CDR3 sequences, 10% to 15% of them detected once, and about 6.8% sits in the top ten. Input material: blood, either unsorted or a sorted T cell fraction (not recorded which). Source of these receptors: a male donor with ankylosing spondylitis. Both conserved end residues are part of each CDR3. A D gene is named only where the DNA matches it firmly. Not every row has a clone size; where given, it reads once, few, many or a size class.

>TRBJ1-1|NA|TRBV5-1|NA
TGCGCCAGCAGCAGACAGCTAATGAACACTGAAGCTTTCTTT
CASSRQLMNTEAFF
>TRBJ2-1|NA|TRBV6-2/TRBV6-3|NA
TGTGCCAGCAGTACTGTACTAAGCAATGAGCAGTTCTTC
CASSTVLSNEQFF
>TRBJ2-7|NA|TRBV27|TRBD2
TGTGCCAGCAGTCGACTAGCGGGAATTTACGAGCAGTACTTC
CASSRLAGIYEQYF
>TRBJ2-1|NA|TRBV24-1|TRBD2
TGTGCCACCAGTGATCAAGGACTAGCGGGACCTATAGGGGAGCAGTTCTTC
CATSDQGLAGPIGEQFF
>TRBJ2-1|NA|TRBV9|TRBD2
TGTGCCAGCAGCGTTAGCGGGGCTCAGAGCTCCTACAATGAGCAGTTCTTC
CASSVSGAQSSYNEQFF
>TRBJ1-3|NA|TRBV20-1|NA
TGCAGTGCTAGATCCGGACAGACCTTCTCTGGAAACACCATATATTTT
CSARSGQTFSGNTIYF
>TRBJ1-6|NA|TRBV4-2|NA
TGTGCCAGCAGCGGCCTCTCCTATAATTCACCCCTCCACTTT
CASSGLSYNSPLHF
>TRBJ1-1|many|TRBV3-1|TRBD1
TGTGCCAGCAATACAGGGGGCGTAAGAACTGAAGCTTTCTTT
CASNTGGVRTEAFF
>TRBJ2-3|many|TRBV4-2|TRBD2
TGTGCCAGCAGCCAAGCAGGATCGAGCGGGAGGAGAAATACGCAGTATTTT
CASSQAGSSGRRNTQYF
>TRBJ1-2|NA|TRBV10-3|TRBD1
TGTGCCATCAGTATGGGACAGGGACTAAGTGGCTACACCTTC
CAISMGQGLSGYTF
>TRBJ1-5|NA|TRBV7-2|NA
TGTGCCAGCAGCTTAGAAGGGCCAGGGGTGAATCAGCCCCAGCATTTT
CASSLEGPGVNQPQHF
>TRBJ2-1|NA|TRBV5-1|NA
TGCGCCAGCAGCCGCAGCGGAGCCTACAATGAGCAGTTCTTC
CASSRSGAYNEQFF
>TRBJ2-2|many|TRBV6-5|NA
TGTGCCAGCAGTTACTCGAGAATGAGTAACGGGGAGCTGTTTTTT
CASSYSRMSNGELFF
>TRBJ2-7|NA|TRBV30|TRBD2
TGTGCCTGGAGAGGGACTAGTTGGGTCTACGAGCAGTACTTC
CAWRGTSWVYEQYF
>TRBJ2-3|few|TRBV5-1|NA
TGCGCCAGCAGCTTGGGGGCCAGGGGTGGAACAGATACGCAGTATTTT
CASSLGARGGTDTQYF
>TRBJ2-3|many|TRBV5-5|TRBD2
TGTGCCAGCACCCCTTGGGCTAGCGGGAGCAGCGATACGCAGTATTTT
CASTPWASGSSDTQYF
>TRBJ1-1|NA|TRBV19|NA
TGTGCCAGTAGCCCTGGGGCGGTGAACACTGAAGCTTTCTTT
CASSPGAVNTEAFF
>TRBJ2-1|many|TRBV11-2|NA
TGTGCCAGCAGACTTGAGGCGTCCCGGCGGTACTCCTACAATGAGCAGTTCTTC
CASRLEASRRYSYNEQFF
>TRBJ2-2|NA|TRBV29-1|TRBD2
TGCAGCGCCGGGACTAGCGGTACCGGGGAGCTGTTTTTT
CSAGTSGTGELFF
>TRBJ2-1|few|TRBV15|TRBD2
TGTGCCACCAGCAGAGGGGCTCGGGCGGGAGGAGGGTACAATGAGCAGTTCTTC
CATSRGARAGGGYNEQFF
>TRBJ2-1|few|TRBV25-1|NA
TGTGCCAGCAGTGACCCGGGGCCAGACTACCCTTACAATGAGCAGTTCTTC
CASSDPGPDYPYNEQFF
>TRBJ2-1|many|TRBV29-1|TRBD1
TGCAGCGTTAAAAACAGGGGGGACTACAATGAGCAGTTCTTC
CSVKNRGDYNEQFF
>TRBJ2-5|NA|TRBV20-1|TRBD1
TGCAGTGCTAGTCGAATTACAGGGGCCTCGGAGACCCAGTACTTC
CSASRITGASETQYF
>TRBJ2-3|few|TRBV11-2|NA
TGTGCCAGCAGCTTAGATCGCCTAGTCCTGACCGGAGATACGCAGTATTTT
CASSLDRLVLTGDTQYF
>TRBJ2-1|few|TRBV4-2|TRBD2
TGTGCCAGCAGCCACGCGGGAGGTAGCTCCTACAATGAGCAGTTCTTC
CASSHAGGSSYNEQFF
>TRBJ2-7|many|TRBV6-1|TRBD1
TGTGCCAGCAGCCTCCCGGGACAGTCCTACGAGCAGTACTTC
CASSLPGQSYEQYF
>TRBJ2-2|NA|TRBV20-1|NA
TGCAGTGCTAGAGATTCAGGGGGGCCCGGGGAGCTGTTTTTT
CSARDSGGPGELFF
>TRBJ1-1|few|TRBV30|NA
TGTGCCTGGAGTGTTCGGGCTCTGGCGGACACTGAAGCTTTCTTT
CAWSVRALADTEAFF
>TRBJ1-2|NA|TRBV5-5|NA
TGTGCCAGCCTGCCCAGGGTAACCAACTATGGCTACACCTTC
CASLPRVTNYGYTF
>TRBJ1-1|NA|TRBV5-1|NA
TGCGCCAGCAGCTTAAGTCGGATGAACACTGAAGCTTTCTTT
CASSLSRMNTEAFF
>TRBJ2-2|NA|TRBV11-2|TRBD1
TGTGCCAGCAGCCCCGGGACAGGGGCCGGGGAGCTGTTTTTT
CASSPGTGAGELFF
>TRBJ2-1|NA|TRBV20-1|NA
TGCAGTGCTAGTAGGGAGATAGGGTACAATGAGCAGTTCTTC
CSASREIGYNEQFF
>TRBJ2-5|NA|TRBV7-2|NA
TGTGCCAGCAGCCAGAGTAAGGGAGTAGAGACCCAGTACTTC
CASSQSKGVETQYF
>TRBJ2-7|many|TRBV27|NA
TGTGCCAGCAGGGGGCCCTGGGGGTACGAGCAGTACTTC
CASRGPWGYEQYF
>TRBJ2-3|many|TRBV20-1|NA
TGCAGTGCTACACTAGAATTCCACGCAGATACGCAGTATTTT
CSATLEFHADTQYF
>TRBJ2-3|once|TRBV5-1|NA
TGCGCCAGCAGCTACGTAGCCGCTAGCACAGATACGCAGTATTTT
CASSYVAASTDTQYF
>TRBJ2-3|NA|TRBV20-1|NA
TGCAGTGCTAGCGGCAGGGCAACAGATACGCAGTATTTT
CSASGRATDTQYF
>TRBJ2-3|few|TRBV7-8|NA
TGTGCCAGCAGCCCGAGAGGGTTTGTGAGCACAGATACGCAGTATTTT
CASSPRGFVSTDTQYF
>TRBJ1-6|many|TRBV12-3/TRBV12-4|NA
TGTGCCAGCAGTTTAGGGCAGGGGCGAAATTCACCCCTCCACTTT
CASSLGQGRNSPLHF
>TRBJ1-5|NA|TRBV25-1|NA
TGTGCCAGCAGTGAATTGGGCAGGGATAGCAATCAGCCCCAGCATTTT
CASSELGRDSNQPQHF
>TRBJ2-3|NA|TRBV24-1|TRBD1
TGTGCCACCAGGAAGACAGGGGCGGGAGATACGCAGTATTTT
CATRKTGAGDTQYF
>TRBJ1-4|NA|TRBV20-1|NA
TGCAGTGCTCCTCGCAGGGATGAAAAACTGTTTTTT
CSAPRRDEKLFF
>TRBJ2-1|many|TRBV20-1|NA
TGCAGTGCCGGCTCCCCAAGCTCCTACAATGAGCAGTTCTTC
CSAGSPSSYNEQFF
>TRBJ2-1|few|TRBV5-6|NA
TGTGCCAGCAGGCGGTCCAATGAGCAGTTCTTC
CASRRSNEQFF
>TRBJ2-7|NA|TRBV27|TRBD1
TGTGCCAGCAGCATGACAGGGGCTTACGAGCAGTACTTC
CASSMTGAYEQYF
>TRBJ1-2|few|TRBV7-2|NA
TGTGCCAGCAGCTTAGTGATAGGGGCCAACTATGGCTACACCTTC
CASSLVIGANYGYTF
>TRBJ2-7|NA|TRBV11-1|NA
TGTGCCAGCAGCTTCCGGGCCATCTACGAGCAGTACTTC
CASSFRAIYEQYF
>TRBJ2-3|NA|TRBV24-1|NA
TGTGCCACCAGTGATTTTGGCTCGGGCACAGATACGCAGTATTTT
CATSDFGSGTDTQYF
>TRBJ1-1|NA|TRBV10-3|NA
TGTGCCATCAGATTAGACGGGGAAACTGAAGCTTTCTTT
CAIRLDGETEAFF
>TRBJ2-1|NA|TRBV25-1|TRBD2
TGTGCCAGCAGGACTAGCGGGAGTGTCTATGAGCAGTTCTTC
CASRTSGSVYEQFF
>TRBJ1-1|many|TRBV18|NA
TGTGCCAGCTCACCACCTACACCAGAAGTTCCTTTCTTT
CASSPPTPEVPFF
>TRBJ1-1|NA|TRBV7-2|NA
TGTGCCAGCAGCTTTGCAGGGTTCAACACTGAAGCTTTCTTT
CASSFAGFNTEAFF
>TRBJ1-1|NA|TRBV7-2|NA
TGTGCCAGCAGCTTAGAGAGTACAGGGAAAGCTTTCTTT
CASSLESTGKAFF